The entry below gives a single TCR beta chain sequence along with its context. This entry comes from a study of CD8 T cells in Susac syndrome. Random hexamers were used to reverse transcribe about 0.5 to 1 ug of RNA. The authors amplified TCR beta CDR3 across 54 Vbeta and 13 Jbeta using immunoSEQ multiplex PCR. TCRdb reanalysed the immunoSEQ multiplex PCR reads using MiXCR and keeps one entry per CDR3 protein. The repertoire holds roughly 130,000 distinct CDR3 sequences, with about 94% as singletons. This CDR3 region has 14 residues. CDR1 is LNHDA and CDR2 is SQIVND in the germline V gene (reference sequence). The germline V and J ends were trimmed by 7 bases and 0 bases, with 12 bases remaining between them.

This sequence was found in a human donor with multiple sclerosis. J is TRBJ1-2 and V is TRBV19; D call uncertain. The sample was CD4+ T cells from PBMCs. The CDR3 reads CASTPQSSNYGYTF. DNA for the CDR3: TGTGCCAGTACCCCTCAGTCTTCTAACTATGGCTACACCTTC.